This record looks at one T cell receptor (beta chain) sequence and its context. Antigen unknown. The CDR3 has 13 residues. V trimming: 5 bases; J trimming: 4 bases; junction bases outside the gene matches: 6. Germline-derived CDR1 and CDR2 are SGHRS and YFSETQ. Libraries were prepared by immunoSEQ multiplex PCR; TCRdb keeps only in-frame clonotypes and omits some of them. The sample has about 33,000 clones, roughly four fifths seen once. This sample was taken from a study of a mutant IDH1 vaccine in newly diagnosed glioma. Turning to the study itself: Vaccines were begun 4-6 weeks after radiotherapy alone, or with temozolomide cycles. Therapy received beforehand was radiotherapy, temozolomide, or both, with most patients given both.

The time point denotes: week 35, safety follow-up. Each vaccine dose was 300 ug of mutant IDH1 20-mer peptide, with topical imiquimod. The sequenced sample was PBMCs, obtained from a glioma patient whose treatment included an IDH1 peptide vaccine. This rearrangement joins TRBV5-1 to TRBJ2-7, with 7 positions matching TRBD1. The TCR was taken from a woman aged 18-29 years with glioma. DNA of the CDR3: TGCGCCAGCAGTTATCGGGACAGTTACGAGCAGTACTTC. Encoded protein: CASSYRDSYEQYF.